This TCR beta chain was profiled in a study of cytomegalovirus exposure and HLA in healthy donors. Note on this clone: The antigen remains unidentified.

After removal of 5 bases from V and 3 bases from J, the junction contained 12 bases not matched to a gene. Germline V gives CDR1 ENHRY, CDR2 SYGVKD. This CDR3 has 17 amino acids. General study results and limits: Prior analysis indicated that the majority of TCR beta V segments exhibited productivity approximately 87% or approximately 30% of the time. In presence/absence analyses, roughly uniform sequencing depth across donors was assumed.

PCR primers comprised 60 Vbeta and 13 Jbeta primers. Some clones are missing from TCRdb's copy, which holds only in-frame ones; the method was immunoSEQ multiplex PCR. This sample has 150,000 to 200,000 clones, with approximately 67% found just once. This clonotype was obtained from a woman under 30 in good health and CMV-seropositive. Sample: PBMCs. This chain uses TRBV10-3 with TRBJ1-1; 10 nucleotides agree with TRBD1. CDR3 bases: TGTGCCATCAGTAAACCGGGACAGGGGTTGACGGACACTGAAGCTTTCTTT. It translates to CAISKPGQGLTDTEAFF.